Below, 21 T cell receptor beta chains from the same sample are listed, as sequenced in a study of chemoradiotherapy in HPV16-positive cancers. TCRdb keeps only in-frame clones here, not all; method: immunoSEQ multiplex PCR. The sample lists some 3,400 clones; about 80% were seen once. The sample in question was tumor tissue, obtained from a patient who underwent chemoradiotherapy. These receptors came from a human donor with HPV-associated anogenital cancer.

The gene calls are TRBV2 and TRBJ2-5, with a possible D match to TRBD1 (5 bases). V was clipped by 4 bases and J by 9 bases, with 18 bases between them. CDR3 length: 14 amino acids. Germline V gene data show CDR1 as SNHLY and CDR2 as FYNNEI. Here the CDR3 reads CASSVGQVQPSQYF. For the CDR3, the DNA is TGTGCCAGCAGTGTGGGGCAGGTCCAACCCTCCCAGTACTTC.

V and J are TRBV6-1 and TRBJ2-7, with D perhaps given as TRBD1 or TRBD2 (6 bases each). The CDR3 consists of 14 residues. CDR1 and CDR2 (germline): MNHNS, SASEGT. V was clipped by 0 bases and J by 7 bases, with 13 bases between them. CDR3 in DNA: TGTGCCAGCAGTGAAGCTGTCGGAGGGGGGGAGCAGTACTTC. Protein: CASSEAVGGGEQYF.

The chain carries TRBV10-3 and TRBJ2-7, with D hard to call. Trimming stripped 3 bases from V and 5 bases from J, with 8 bases between. The germline gives CDR1 ENHRY, CDR2 SYGVKD. This CDR3 contains 12 residues. The CDR3 sequence is CAISEWGNEQYF. The CDR3 DNA is TGTGCCATCAGTGAATGGGGTAACGAGCAGTACTTC.

The rearrangement joins TRBV5-6 to TRBJ2-3, with a possible D match to TRBD1 (5 bases). CDR1 and CDR2 (germline): SGHDT, YYEEEE. V lost 0 bases to trimming and J lost 3 bases, with 8 bases between them. The CDR3 extends over 14 amino acids. The CDR3 DNA reads as TGTGCCAGCAGCTTGGATCAGGGAACAGATACGCAGTATTTT. It is translated as CASSLDQGTDTQYF. Supplemented by reference TRBV5-6 and TRBJ2-3, the full variable domain reads DAGVTQSPTHLIKTRGQQVTLRCSPKSGHDTVSWYQQALGQGPQFIFQYYEEEERQRGNFPDRFSGHQFPNYSSELNVNALLLGDSALYLCASSLDQGTDTQYFGPGTRLTVL.

The genes are TRBV10-2 and TRBJ1-2, with TRBD1 as a possible D gene (6 bases). Trimming stripped 6 bases from V and 4 bases from J, with 15 bases between. There are 14 residues in the CDR3. Germline V gene data show CDR1 as WSHSY and CDR2 as SAAADI. CDR3 sequence: CASSGTSGAYGYTF. In DNA form, the CDR3 reads TGCGCCAGCAGCGGGACTTCAGGGGCCTATGGCTACACCTTC.

In DNA, the CDR3 is TGTGCCAGCAGTGGACAGGCTAAACCCCAGCATTTT. Translated, it gives CASSGQAKPQHF. The chain couples TRBV2 to TRBJ1-5, with D possibly TRBD1 on 6 matching bases. V was shortened by 4 bases and J by 10 bases, with 11 bases between the two germline ends. Germline CDR1 and CDR2: SNHLY and FYNNEI. The CDR3 sequence is 12 residues long.

The chain links TRBV5-1 to TRBJ1-3; D is unresolved. The germline V gene has CDR1 SGHRS and CDR2 YFSETQ. This CDR3 spans 14 amino acids. Deletions cut 3 bases from V and 0 bases from J, with 7 bases between. The CDR3 spells CASSSESSGNTIYF. The CDR3 DNA sequence: TGCGCCAGCAGCTCAGAGAGCTCTGGAAACACCATATATTTT. Full variable domain (remainder filled in from reference TRBV5-1 and TRBJ1-3): KAGVTQTPRYLIKTRGQQVTLSCSPISGHRSVSWYQQTPGQGLQFLFEYFSETQRNKGNFPGRFSGRQFSNSRSEMNVSTLELGDSALYLCASSSESSGNTIYFGEGSWLTVV.

V is TRBV12-5 and J is TRBJ1-1, with TRBD1 as a possible D gene (5 bases). The germline gives CDR1 LGHNT, CDR2 FRNRAP. The CDR3 sequence is 18 residues long. Trimming pared 1 base from V and 0 bases from J, leaving 18 bases between. The CDR3 loop reads CASGLEDKTRGMNTEAFF. CDR3 DNA sequence: TGTGCTAGTGGTTTGGAGGACAAAACCCGGGGTATGAACACTGAAGCTTTCTTT.

This clone was found once. One end of the junction varies from germline; a read error may be responsible. The chain has TRBV6-1 and TRBJ1-2, with D hard to call. The CDR3 spans 11 residues. Germline CDR1 reads MNHNS; CDR2 reads SASEGT. The CDR3 DNA is TGTGCCAGCAGTGAGGTGACGGTGGAAGGGTTC. Its translation: CASSEVTVEGF.

The chain has TRBV7-9 and TRBJ2-7; D is perhaps TRBD1 or TRBD2 (6 bases each). The CDR3 sequence is 17 residues long. Per germline, CDR1 SEHNR and CDR2 FQNEAQ (reference sequence). V lost 4 bases, J lost 2 bases, and 21 bases lay in between. CDR3 residues: CASSSSEGDPHAYEQYF. CDR3 nucleotides: TGTGCCAGCAGCTCCTCGGAGGGGGATCCTCATGCCTACGAGCAGTACTTC.

The gene calls are TRBV28 and TRBJ1-3, with a tentative D call TRBD1 (5 bases). The germline V and J ends were trimmed by 1 base and 0 bases, with 13 bases remaining between them. The CDR3 covers 17 residues. Per germline, CDR1 MDHEN and CDR2 SYDVKM. The CDR3 nucleotides read TGTGCCAGCAGTTTATTTCAGGGCTTTTACTCTGGAAACACCATATATTTT. Its translation is CASSLFQGFYSGNTIYF.

This sequence joins TRBV6-1 and TRBJ2-1; 9 bases align to TRBD1. This CDR3 region has 15 residues. The J segment lost 4 bases and the V segment lost 0 bases, leaving 1 base of the junction unmatched. CDR1 MNHNS and CDR2 SASEGT come from the germline V gene. In nucleotides, the CDR3 is TGTGCCAGCAGTGAAGCGGGGACAGGGTACAATGAGCAGTTCTTC. Amino acids: CASSEAGTGYNEQFF.

V is TRBV2 and J is TRBJ2-2; the match to TRBD2 covers 15 bases. The junction had 2 bases not matched to a gene; V was cut back by 6 bases and J by 3 bases. CDR1 SNHLY and CDR2 FYNNEI come from the germline V gene. The CDR3 length is 16 residues. CDR3 protein: CASRRTSGRDTGELFF. In DNA, the CDR3 is TGTGCCAGCAGAAGGACTAGCGGGAGGGACACCGGGGAGCTGTTTTTT.

V and J are TRBV30 and TRBJ1-1; perhaps TRBD1 as D (5 bases). Germline-derived CDR1 and CDR2 are GTSNPN and SVGIG (reference sequence). Between the trimmed V and J ends, which lost 3 bases and 0 bases, there was a span of 8 bases. CDR3 length equals 13 residues. CDR3 region: CAWSVTVNTEAFF. The CDR3 DNA is TGTGCCTGGAGCGTGACAGTGAACACTGAAGCTTTCTTT.

The rearrangement joins TRBV5-6 to TRBJ1-1; D is perhaps TRBD1 (6 bases). Germline CDR1 is SGHDT and CDR2 is YYEEEE. The CDR3 sequence is 13 residues long. Deletions cut 5 bases from V and 1 base from J, with 9 bases between. CDR3 loop: CASRKQGNTEAFF. CDR3 in DNA: TGTGCCAGCAGAAAACAGGGGAACACTGAAGCTTTCTTT. Filled out from reference TRBV5-6 and TRBJ1-1, the complete variable domain reads DAGVTQSPTHLIKTRGQQVTLRCSPKSGHDTVSWYQQALGQGPQFIFQYYEEEERQRGNFPDRFSGHQFPNYSSELNVNALLLGDSALYLCASRKQGNTEAFFGQGTRLTVV.

This clone was counted only a few times. The chain employs TRBV2 and TRBJ1-2; D unclear. Germline values: CDR1 SNHLY, CDR2 FYNNEI. V shed 0 bases and J shed 4 bases, with 9 bases lying between them. This CDR3 spans 14 amino acids. The CDR3 reads CASSEARAVYGYTF. The DNA of the CDR3 is TGTGCCAGCAGTGAAGCGCGGGCCGTCTATGGCTACACCTTC. The variable domain in full, completed from reference TRBV2 and TRBJ1-2, reads EPEVTQTPSHQVTQMGQEVILRCVPISNHLYFYWYRQILGQKVEFLVSFYNNEISEKSEIFDDQFSVERPDGSNFTLKIRSTKLEDSAMYFCASSEARAVYGYTFGSGTRLTVV.

The rearrangement joins TRBV28 to TRBJ2-4; D may be TRBD2 (6 bases). The germline V gene encodes CDR1 MDHEN and CDR2 SYDVKM. V lost 3 bases, J lost 1 base, and 13 bases lay in between. The CDR3 has 16 residues. CDR3 coding DNA: TGTGCCAGCAGTTTCCTGTCGGCGGGGGCCAAAAACATTCAGTACTTC. Translated, it gives CASSFLSAGAKNIQYF.

A few counts support this clone. V and J are TRBV27 and TRBJ1-5; 8 nucleotides match TRBD1. V lost 6 bases to trimming and J lost 1 base; unmatched junction nucleotides: 8. Germline CDR1 reads MNHEY; CDR2 reads SMNVEV (reference sequence). The CDR3 sequence is 16 residues long. CDR3 sequence (DNA): TGTGCCAGCAGGACAGGGGTGGGGGCGAGCAATCAGCCCCAGCATTTT. Amino acid sequence: CASRTGVGASNQPQHF.

The J gene is TRBJ2-7, the V gene TRBV5-6; D ambiguous. Trimming took 1 base from V and 4 from J, leaving 9 bases between them. CDR3 length: 13 amino acids. CDR1 SGHDT and CDR2 YYEEEE come from the germline V gene. The CDR3, as DNA: TGTGCCAGCAGCTTGTTAGATTCTTACGAGCAGTACTTC. Protein sequence: CASSLLDSYEQYF.

The chain's CDR3 is CASSPLAGGVDTQYF. The CDR3 coding sequence is TGTGCCAGCAGCCCTCTAGCGGGAGGGGTGGATACGCAGTATTTT. The chain uses TRBV9 and TRBJ2-3, with 12 bases that match TRBD2. Trimming removed 4 bases from V and 6 bases from J; junction bases left unmatched: 6. Germline V gives CDR1 SGDLS, CDR2 YYNGEE. The CDR3 loop spans 15 amino acids.

The genes are TRBV7-3 and TRBJ2-3, with 8 bases aligning to TRBD2. Germline lookup yields CDR1 SGHTA and CDR2 FQGTGA. The ends lost 3 bases at V and 6 bases at J; junction bases unmatched: 8. CDR3 size: 15 residues. The CDR3 here is CASSFRGGHQDTQYF. CDR3 nucleotide sequence: TGTGCCAGCAGCTTTCGGGGGGGCCATCAGGATACGCAGTATTTT.